The entry below describes one TCR beta chain. These data belong to a study of blood T cell repertoires in COVID-19. Whole-study context: From the United States, Italy and Spain came samples of acute and convalescent COVID-19.

As originally analysed: Amplification with reference gene primers provided the estimates of nucleated cell counts. Assay: immunoSEQ multiplex PCR; the TCRdb copy retains only in-frame clones and omits some. V and J calls and clone size are given by that table; D and trimming were obtained from the DNA. The data show around 300,000 clones, about nine tenths seen once. Trimming took 6 bases from V and 4 from J; bases not matched to a gene: 7. The CDR3 extends over 14 amino acids. The germline gives CDR1 MGHDK, CDR2 SYGVNS. The rearrangement joins TRBV25-1 to TRBJ1-1; 8 bases are a match to TRBD1. Sequenced material: peripheral blood. The source is a man aged 45-65 years with active or convalescent COVID-19. CDR3 sequence reads: CASSLTGVSTEAFF. The CDR3 region has the DNA TGTGCCAGCAGCCTGACAGGGGTGAGCACTGAAGCTTTCTTT. The variable domain in full, with the rest retrieved from reference TRBV25-1 and TRBJ1-1, is EADIYQTPRYLVIGTGKKITLECSQTMGHDKMYWYQQDPGMELHLIHYSYGVNSTEKGDLSSESTVSRIRTEHFPLTLESARPSHTSQYLCASSLTGVSTEAFFGQGTRLTVV.